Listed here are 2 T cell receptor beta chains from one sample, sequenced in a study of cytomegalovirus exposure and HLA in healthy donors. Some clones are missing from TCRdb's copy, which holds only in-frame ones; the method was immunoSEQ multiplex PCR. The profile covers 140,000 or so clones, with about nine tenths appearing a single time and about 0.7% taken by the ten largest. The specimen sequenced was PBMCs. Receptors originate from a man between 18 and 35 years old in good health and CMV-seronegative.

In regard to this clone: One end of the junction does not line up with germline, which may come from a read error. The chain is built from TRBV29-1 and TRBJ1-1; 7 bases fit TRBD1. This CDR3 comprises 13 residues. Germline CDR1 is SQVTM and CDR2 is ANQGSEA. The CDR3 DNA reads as TGCAGCGTAGAAGGGACAGAGAACACTGAAGCTTTCTTT. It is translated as CSVEGTENTEAFF.

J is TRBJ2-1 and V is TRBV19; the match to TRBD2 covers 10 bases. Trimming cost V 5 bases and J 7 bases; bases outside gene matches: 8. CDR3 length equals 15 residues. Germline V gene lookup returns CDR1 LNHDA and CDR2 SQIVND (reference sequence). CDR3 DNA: TGTGCCAGTAGTCCAGCGGGGGGGGCTTCGAATGAGCAGTTCTTC. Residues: CASSPAGGASNEQFF.